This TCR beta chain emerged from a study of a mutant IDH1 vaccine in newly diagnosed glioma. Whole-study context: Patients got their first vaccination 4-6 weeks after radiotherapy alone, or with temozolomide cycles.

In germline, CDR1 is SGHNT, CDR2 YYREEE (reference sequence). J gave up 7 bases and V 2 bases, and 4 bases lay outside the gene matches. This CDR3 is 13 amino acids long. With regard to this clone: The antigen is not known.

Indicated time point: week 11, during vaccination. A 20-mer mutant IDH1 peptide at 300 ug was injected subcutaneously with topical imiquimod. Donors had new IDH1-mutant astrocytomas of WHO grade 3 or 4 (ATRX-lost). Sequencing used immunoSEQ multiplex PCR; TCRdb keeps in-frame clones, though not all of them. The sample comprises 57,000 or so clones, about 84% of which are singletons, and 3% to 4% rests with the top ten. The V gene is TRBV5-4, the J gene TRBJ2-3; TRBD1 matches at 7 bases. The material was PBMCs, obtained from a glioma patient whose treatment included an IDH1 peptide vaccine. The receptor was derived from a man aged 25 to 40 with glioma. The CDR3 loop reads CASSFETGNTQYF. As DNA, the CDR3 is TGTGCCAGCAGCTTCGAGACAGGGAATACGCAGTATTTT.